This record covers a single TCR beta chain. Participants, 18 to 89 years old, spanned 25 or so US areas. Under the authors' procedure: Using reference gene primer amplification, nucleated cell counts were estimated. Profiling relied on immunoSEQ multiplex PCR, and the TCRdb table lists in-frame clones only, not all of them. V, J and clone size derive from that table, while D and trimming were established from the DNA sequence. The table lists 250,000 or so clones, about 83% of them singletons, with approximately 3.8% in the top ten. This sample stems from a study of blood T cell repertoires in COVID-19. Study at large: Samples came from the United States, Italy and Spain, spanning acute and convalescent COVID-19.

This CDR3 has 13 amino acids. Between the trimmed V and J ends, which lost 0 bases and 5 bases, there was a span of 7 bases. CDR1 SGHDN and CDR2 FVKESK come from the germline V gene. J is TRBJ1-2 and V is TRBV14, with D hard to call. The receptor was derived from a middle-aged woman who had been exposed to COVID-19. Specimen: PBMCs or T cells enriched from blood (not recorded which). The CDR3 sequence: CASSQEREYGYTF. CDR3 coding DNA: TGTGCCAGCAGCCAAGAACGGGAGTATGGCTACACCTTC. Full variable domain (missing parts from reference TRBV14 and TRBJ1-2): EAGVTQFPSHSVIEKGQTVTLRCDPISGHDNLYWYRRVMGKEIKFLLHFVKESKQDESGMPNNRFLAERTGGTYSTLKVQPAELEDSGVYFCASSQEREYGYTFGSGTRLTVV.